The 26 T cell receptor beta chains listed next were all sequenced from one sample in a study of regulatory T cells in long-lasting Graves disease. Sequencing libraries for TCR beta were prepared with iRepertoire HTBI primers and Arm-PCR of CDR3 regions. MiXCR, run by TCRdb on the multiplex PCR reads, gives a single entry per CDR3 protein. This sample has under 500,000 distinct CDR3 sequences, with about a fifth found just once. The time point: persistent/refractory GD, antithyroid drugs over 5 years with positive TRAb. From PBMCs, RNA was extracted and then used to make the TCR library. The sequences come from peripheral blood mononuclear cells (PBMCs), collected when the disease was refractory, from a patient treated with antithyroid drugs. The receptors were gathered from a female donor with Graves disease.

The genes are TRBV5-5 and TRBJ2-5, with TRBD2 matching 14 bases. The trim removed 4 bases at V and 0 bases at J, leaving 2 bases unmatched. CDR1 is SGHKS and CDR2 is YYEKEE in the germline V gene (reference sequence). CDR3 size: 16 residues. The CDR3 nucleotides are TGTGCCAGCAGCCGGGGACTAGCGGGAGACCAAGAGACCCAGTACTTC. It encodes CASSRGLAGDQETQYF.

The V gene is TRBV27, the J gene TRBJ2-1; maybe TRBD2 (6 bases). The CDR3 is made up of 12 amino acids. The germline V gene encodes CDR1 MNHEY and CDR2 SMNVEV (reference sequence). Trimming shortened V by 6 bases and J by 3 bases, and 6 bases separated the two germline ends. CDR3 protein: CASRGGYNEQFF. DNA for the CDR3: TGTGCCAGCAGGGGGGGCTACAATGAGCAGTTCTTC.

The J gene is TRBJ2-5, the V gene TRBV10-3, with a weak D call TRBD2 (7 bases). The CDR3 is 19 amino acids. Trimming pared 10 bases from V and 0 bases from J, leaving 30 bases between. CDR1 and CDR2 from the germline V gene are ENHRY and SYGVKD. The CDR3 DNA is TGTGCCACATGTCTAAGCGTCGCAGCGGAGGGGGGGTACCAAGAGACCCAGTACTTC. Amino acid sequence: CATCLSVAAEGGYQETQYF.

The chain recombines TRBV27 with TRBJ1-1; the match to TRBD1 covers 7 bases. With V trimmed by 4 bases and J by 3 bases, 5 bases remained unmatched. CDR1 and CDR2 from the germline V gene are MNHEY and SMNVEV (reference sequence). The CDR3 is made up of 14 amino acids. CDR3 bases: TGTGCCAGCAGTTCGTTCACAGGGGACACTGAAGCTTTCTTT. Amino acids: CASSSFTGDTEAFF.

This sequence joins TRBV6-5 and TRBJ1-5; the D gene is possibly TRBD1 (5 bases). Per the germline V gene, CDR1 is MNHEY and CDR2 is SVGAGI. V was pared by 4 bases and J by 5 bases, with 9 bases between. The CDR3 covers 13 residues. The CDR3 sequence: CASSLGQHQPQHF. CDR3 in DNA: TGTGCCAGCAGTTTAGGACAACATCAGCCCCAGCATTTT.

V and J are TRBV3-1 and TRBJ2-1; 8 bases map to TRBD2. The CDR3 is 18 residues long. The V gene's germline CDR1 is LGHDT and CDR2 YNNKEL (reference sequence). The V gene end was trimmed by 1 base and the J gene end by 5 bases; junction bases not matched to a gene: 13. CDR3 in amino acids: CASSQVRLAGRRNNEQFF. Here the CDR3 DNA reads TGTGCCAGCAGCCAAGTCCGTTTAGCGGGGAGGAGGAACAATGAGCAGTTCTTC.

Ten or more counts support this clonotype. V usage is TRBV6-1 and J usage is TRBJ1-2, with 8 nucleotides matching TRBD1. This CDR3 is 15 amino acids long. V was pared by 2 bases and J by 3 bases, with 5 bases of the junction left unmatched. Germline loops: CDR1 MNHNS, CDR2 SASEGT. DNA for the CDR3: TGTGCCAGCAGTGAACTGCAGGGGGCTTACTATGGCTACACCTTC. Protein: CASSELQGAYYGYTF.

The V and J genes are TRBV19 and TRBJ1-5, with D unclear. This CDR3 comprises 15 residues. Germline CDR1 is LNHDA and CDR2 is SQIVND (reference sequence). V was clipped by 0 bases and J by 7 bases, with 13 bases between them. Written as DNA, the CDR3 is TGTGCCAGTAGTATAGATATGAAGGATTTCCAGCCCCAGCATTTT. As protein: CASSIDMKDFQPQHF.

This clonotype was seen at least ten times. The chain recombines TRBV15 with TRBJ1-4; possibly TRBD1 for D (6 bases). Germline loops: CDR1 LNHNV, CDR2 YYDKDF (reference sequence). V was trimmed by 1 base and J by 8 bases, leaving 17 bases between them. This CDR3 has 16 amino acids. The CDR3, as DNA: TGTGCCACCAGCAGAGCCTCACAGGGAACAAACGAAAAACTGTTTTTT. Translation gives CATSRASQGTNEKLFF.

The chain uses TRBV14 and TRBJ2-3; TRBD2 aligns across 9 bases. The germline V gene encodes CDR1 SGHDN and CDR2 FVKESK. J was trimmed by 2 bases and V by 1 base; bases with no gene match: 7. This CDR3 has 17 residues. CDR3 nucleotides: TGTGCCAGCAGCCAAGCCGGGACTAGCTTTAACACAGATACGCAGTATTTT. This codes for CASSQAGTSFNTDTQYF.

The table lists this clonotype with a few counts. This rearrangement joins TRBV20-1 to TRBJ2-5; D is undetermined. The CDR3 consists of 11 residues. V gave up 5 bases and J gave up 3 bases, with 7 bases separating them. Germline V gene data show CDR1 as DFQATT and CDR2 as SNEGSKA (reference sequence). The CDR3 sequence: CSACPEETQYF. The CDR3 nucleotides read TGCAGTGCTTGTCCCGAAGAGACCCAGTACTTC.

In this sample, this clonotype turned up a few times. The genes are TRBV9 and TRBJ1-2; D gene ambiguous. This CDR3 spans 13 amino acids. Between the trimmed V and J ends, which lost 0 bases and 8 bases, there was a span of 11 bases. Germline V gene lookup returns CDR1 SGDLS and CDR2 YYNGEE. CDR3 sequence reads: CASSVAPGVGYTF. CDR3 nucleotide sequence: TGTGCCAGCAGCGTAGCCCCGGGAGTGGGCTACACCTTC.

This clonotype was observed many times. The chain has TRBV2 and TRBJ2-7; 10 nucleotides line up with TRBD2. The J segment lost 4 bases and the V segment lost 6 bases, leaving 6 bases of the junction unmatched. The CDR3 totals 14 residues. The germline gives CDR1 SNHLY, CDR2 FYNNEI. The CDR3 reads CASRASGSGYEQYF. CDR3 sequence (DNA): TGTGCCAGCAGGGCTAGCGGGAGCGGGTACGAGCAGTACTTC.

This clonotype was found a few times. V usage is TRBV7-8 and J usage is TRBJ2-1; TRBD2 agrees at 13 bases. Germline CDR1 and CDR2: SGHVS and FQNEAQ. The CDR3 is 15 residues long. V was clipped by 1 base and J by 8 bases; unmatched bases: 2. CDR3 residues: CASSLGTSGSHEQFF. The DNA of the CDR3 is TGTGCCAGCAGCTTAGGGACTAGCGGGAGTCATGAGCAGTTCTTC. Full variable domain (outside the CDR3, taken from reference TRBV7-8 and TRBJ2-1): GAGVSQSPRYKVAKRGQDVALRCDPISGHVSLFWYQQALGQGPEFLTYFQNEAQLDKSGLPSDRFFAERPEGSVSTLKIQRTQQEDSAVYLCASSLGTSGSHEQFFGPGTRLTVL.

In its sample, this clonotype was seen many times. V and J are TRBV6-1 and TRBJ1-5; D is possibly TRBD1 (6 bases). The germline V and J ends were trimmed by 6 bases and 6 bases, with 18 bases remaining between them. The CDR3 contains 15 residues. Per germline, CDR1 MNHNS and CDR2 SASEGT. The CDR3 sequence is CASRDYGTKGQPQHF. The CDR3 DNA sequence: TGTGCCAGCAGGGATTACGGGACAAAGGGTCAGCCCCAGCATTTT.

The sample holds many counts of this clonotype. This chain uses TRBV5-4 with TRBJ2-7; D ambiguous. Trimming left V 0 bases short and J 0 bases short, with 10 bases between. Germline loops: CDR1 SGHNT, CDR2 YYREEE (reference sequence). CDR3 length equals 15 residues. The CDR3 spells CASSLEVGSSYEQYF. The CDR3 DNA sequence: TGTGCCAGCAGCTTGGAAGTGGGAAGCTCCTACGAGCAGTACTTC.

This clonotype was seen a handful of times. The chain has TRBV12-3 or TRBV12-4 and TRBJ2-3; 8 positions match TRBD2. The ends lost 9 bases at V and 6 bases at J; junction bases unmatched: 14. CDR3 size: 15 residues. Here the CDR3 reads CASSAGGGPSDTQYF. The DNA for the CDR3 is TGTGCCAGTTCGGCGGGAGGTGGCCCTTCGGATACGCAGTATTTT.

This clonotype occurred once. CDR3 sequence reads: CASRKREMGTGELFF. CDR3 in DNA: TGCGCCAGCAGAAAGAGGGAAATGGGCACCGGGGAGCTGTTTTTT. The rearrangement uses TRBV4-1 and TRBJ2-2, with D possibly being TRBD2 (5 bases). Trimming pared 6 bases from V and 4 bases from J, leaving 15 bases between. This CDR3 has 15 amino acids. CDR1 and CDR2 from the germline V gene are MGHRA and YSYEKL.

Many counts were recorded for this clonotype. DNA for the CDR3: TGTGCCAGCGGGACAGGGGGCTACGAGCAGTACTTC. As protein: CASGTGGYEQYF. The rearrangement uses TRBV2 and TRBJ2-7; 11 bases align to TRBD1. The V gene end was trimmed by 8 bases and the J gene end by 3 bases; junction bases not matched to a gene: 0. The CDR3 totals 12 residues. Germline CDR1 reads SNHLY; CDR2 reads FYNNEI.

The table lists this clonotype with many counts. The chain uses TRBV12-3 or TRBV12-4 and TRBJ2-2; D may be TRBD1 or TRBD2 (5 bases each). V was trimmed by 6 bases and J by 6 bases, leaving 20 bases between them. This CDR3 spans 16 amino acids. CDR3 region: CASSYSPGTFSGELFF. The CDR3 DNA is TGTGCCAGCAGCTACAGCCCAGGGACCTTTTCCGGGGAGCTGTTTTTT.

This clonotype was observed a handful of times. The chain carries TRBV29-1 and TRBJ2-5; 9 bases agree with TRBD2. The CDR3 is made up of 11 amino acids. V shed 6 bases, J shed 4 bases, and the junction held 0 bases outside the gene matches. The germline V gene has CDR1 SQVTM and CDR2 ANQGSEA. The CDR3 nucleotides are TGCAGCGTACTAGCGGGAGAGACCCAGTACTTC. Protein sequence: CSVLAGETQYF.

This clonotype showed up many times. The chain joins TRBV2 to TRBJ1-1, with D possibly being TRBD1 (6 bases). The CDR3 covers 12 residues. Germline loops: CDR1 SNHLY, CDR2 FYNNEI. The V end was cut by 3 bases, the J end by 7 bases, with 9 bases between. CDR3 sequence (DNA): TGTGCCAGCAGTGATGGACAGAATGAAGCTTTCTTT. Protein sequence: CASSDGQNEAFF.

To note about this clonotype: A much larger clone sits a single nucleotide away, making a read error possible. The chain couples TRBV6-1 to TRBJ2-5; unclear D gene. V lost 6 bases and J 1 base, leaving 6 bases between the germline ends. This CDR3 comprises 12 residues. Germline CDR1 and CDR2: MNHNS and SASEGT. This chain's CDR3 is CASRPSQETQYF. In nucleotides, the CDR3 is TGTGCCAGCAGGCCCAGCCAAGAGACCCAGTACTTC.

The chain combines TRBV6-2 or TRBV6-3 with TRBJ2-5; 7 bases are a match to TRBD1. Judging by the DNA end, TRBJ2-7 fits better; the J call may be wrong. Per the germline V gene, CDR1 is MNHEY and CDR2 is SVGEGT. CDR3 length equals 14 residues. The CDR3 DNA reads as TGTGCCAGCAGCCCCGGGGACAGCTGGAGCGAGCAGTACTTC. Translated, it gives CASSPGDSWSEQYF.

This clonotype showed up many times. This chain joins TRBV6-2 or TRBV6-3 and TRBJ2-7; tentative D call: TRBD1 (5 bases). Germline V gives CDR1 MNHEY, CDR2 SVGEGT. The V and J ends lost 0 bases and 6 bases respectively, with 15 bases between them. The CDR3 runs 15 residues. The CDR3 loop is CASSYSWKQEGEQYF. Written as DNA, the CDR3 is TGTGCCAGCAGTTACTCGTGGAAACAGGAAGGCGAGCAGTACTTC.

This clonotype was counted at least ten times. For the CDR3, the DNA is TGTGCCATCAGTGAGGACAGCAACTCCTATGGCTACACCTTC. Amino acids: CAISEDSNSYGYTF. The V gene is TRBV10-3, the J gene TRBJ1-2, with D possibly being TRBD1 (5 bases). CDR3 size: 14 residues. Deletions cut 2 bases from V and 4 bases from J, with 11 bases between. From germline, CDR1 is ENHRY and CDR2 SYGVKD.